The clone carrying this T cell receptor (beta chain) was seen more than once but under ten times. The germline V gene encodes CDR1 KGHDR and CDR2 SFDVKD. The CDR3 has 12 amino acids. V lost 5 bases and J 5 bases, leaving 8 bases between the germline ends. This specimen comes from a study of early T cells in non-severe SARS-CoV-2 infection. Unique molecular identifiers (one per individual cDNA molecule) were attached. TCRdb itself ran the 5' RACE reads through MiXCR, one entry per CDR3 protein. The data show 25,000 to 30,000 distinct CDR3 sequences, approximately 5.1% seen once. This receptor was obtained from an adult who was a healthcare worker with PCR-confirmed SARS-CoV-2 infection or an uninfected control (not recorded which). The V gene is TRBV24-1, the J gene TRBJ1-2, with D hard to call. Sequenced sample: whole blood. Written as DNA, the CDR3 is TGTGCCACCAGTGCTGTAGGGTATGGCTACACCTTC. Protein product: CATSAVGYGYTF.